The TCR beta chain described here comes from a study of technical replicates of blood from several donors. J was trimmed by 2 bases and V by 3 bases; bases with no gene match: 6. CDR1 is MNHEY and CDR2 is SMNVEV in the germline V gene (reference sequence). This CDR3 has 15 amino acids. Only in-frame clones appear in the TCRdb table, and some are missing; sequencing was by immunoSEQ multiplex PCR. The table records 60,000 to 85,000 clones, roughly 94% of them present only once. The sample consisted of T cells isolated from PBMCs. This receptor was obtained from a human donor in good health. The chain joins TRBV27 to TRBJ2-7; TRBD2 matches 8 bases. The CDR3 region has the DNA TGTGCCAGCAGTTTTTCTGGCGGGGGGCCCTACGAGCAGTACTTC. Its translation is CASSFSGGGPYEQYF.